One and the same sample provided the 21 T cell receptor beta chains below, sequenced in a study of PD-L1 blockade in urothelial cancer. Described time point: pretreatment peripheral blood. Clones were read by immunoSEQ multiplex PCR, and TCRdb kept only the in-frame ones, dropping some. The data contain some 90,000 clones, 89% of them singletons. The source material was PBMCs, sampled around atezolizumab (anti-PD-L1) treatment. These receptors were obtained from a woman of 80 years or more with urothelial cancer.

This chain links TRBV28 with TRBJ2-1, with D possibly being TRBD1 (6 bases). V lost 3 bases and J 6 bases, leaving 15 bases between the germline ends. The germline CDR1 and CDR2 sequences are MDHEN and SYDVKM. There are 15 residues in the CDR3. The CDR3 coding sequence is TGTGCCAGCAGTTTGTGGGGGCCCAGTTTCAATGAGCAGTTCTTC. Its protein is CASSLWGPSFNEQFF.

In DNA, the CDR3 is TGTGCCAGCAGCCTACGCCCCGGGGAGCTGTTTTTT. Translating it yields CASSLRPGELFF. J is TRBJ2-2 and V is TRBV28; D ambiguous. Trimming removed 6 bases at V and 6 bases at J, with 8 bases between. CDR1 is MDHEN and CDR2 is SYDVKM in the germline V gene. The CDR3 is 12 residues long.

This chain connects TRBV15 to TRBJ1-3; TRBD1 aligns across 7 bases. Germline CDR1 reads LNHNV; CDR2 reads YYDKDF (reference sequence). J was trimmed by 8 bases and V by 5 bases; bases with no gene match: 9. The CDR3 has 14 amino acids. CDR3 nucleotides: TGTGCCACCAGCCCCCGACAGGGTGTTGACACCATATATTTT. Amino acid sequence: CATSPRQGVDTIYF.

V and J are TRBV18 and TRBJ2-2, with D unclear. Trimming pared 6 bases from V and 5 bases from J, leaving 7 bases between. This CDR3 comprises 12 residues. Germline CDR1 KGHSH, CDR2 LQKENI. The DNA of the CDR3 is TGTGCCAGCTCGCTAGGAACCGGGGAGCTGTTTTTT. It encodes CASSLGTGELFF.

This sequence joins TRBV28 and TRBJ1-1; 9 positions agree with TRBD1. With V trimmed by 5 bases and J by 4 bases, 5 bases remained unmatched. The CDR3 has 14 residues. Per the germline V gene, CDR1 is MDHEN and CDR2 is SYDVKM. CDR3 amino acids: CASSGGGQGTEAFF. The CDR3 DNA reads as TGTGCCAGCAGTGGGGGGGGACAGGGCACTGAAGCTTTCTTT. The variable domain in full, with the rest retrieved from reference TRBV28 and TRBJ1-1, is DVKVTQSSRYLVKRTGEKVFLECVQDMDHENMFWYRQDPGLGLRLIYFSYDVKMKEKGDIPEGYSVSREKKERFSLILESASTNQTSMYLCASSGGGQGTEAFFGQGTRLTVV.

This clone occurred once. The chain uses TRBV28 and TRBJ1-5; D is ambiguous. This CDR3 is built from 14 residues. Trimming pared 9 bases from V and 1 base from J, leaving 13 bases between. The germline gives CDR1 MDHEN, CDR2 SYDVKM. The CDR3 reads CASQGGGSNQPQHF. The CDR3 coding sequence is TGTGCCAGTCAAGGAGGAGGAAGCAATCAGCCCCAGCATTTT.

This clone was found a few times. Other DNA sequences of this sample code for an identical CDR3. The genes are TRBV15 and TRBJ2-7; a weak D match, TRBD1 (6 bases). In germline, CDR1 is LNHNV, CDR2 YYDKDF (reference sequence). Between the trimmed V and J ends, which lost 0 bases and 1 base, there was a span of 7 bases. The CDR3 covers 14 residues. Here the CDR3 DNA reads TGTGCCACCAGCAGAGACAGGGGATCCTACGAGCAGTACTTC. Translating gives CATSRDRGSYEQYF.

The chain combines TRBV7-9 with TRBJ2-7, with 10 positions matching TRBD2. This CDR3 is 16 amino acids long. Germline V lookup: CDR1 SEHNR, CDR2 FQNEAQ (reference sequence). V shed 7 bases and J 3 bases; nucleotides not matched to a gene: 12. In nucleotides, the CDR3 is TGTGCCAGCACCAATATTCTAGCGGGAGTCAACTACGAGCAGTACTTC. Its protein product is CASTNILAGVNYEQYF.

The CDR3 region is CAWSVPRSLLYNEQFF. The DNA of the CDR3 is TGTGCCTGGAGTGTACCCCGCAGTCTGTTGTACAATGAGCAGTTCTTC. The rearrangement joins TRBV30 to TRBJ2-1; D gene ambiguous. From germline, CDR1 is GTSNPN and CDR2 SVGIG (reference sequence). V was trimmed by 0 bases and J by 4 bases, leaving 16 bases between them. The CDR3 is 16 amino acids.

The chain is built from TRBV2 and TRBJ2-7, with a weak D call TRBD2 (5 bases). Between the trimmed V and J ends, which lost 7 bases and 9 bases, there was a span of 16 bases. Germline lookup yields CDR1 SNHLY and CDR2 FYNNEI. The length of the CDR3 is 12 residues. This CDR3 is CASIDGNTGQYF. The CDR3 nucleotides are TGTGCCAGCATTGACGGGAATACGGGGCAGTACTTC. Together with reference TRBV2 and TRBJ2-7, the CDR3 gives the full variable domain: EPEVTQTPSHQVTQMGQEVILRCVPISNHLYFYWYRQILGQKVEFLVSFYNNEISEKSEIFDDQFSVERPDGSNFTLKIRSTKLEDSAMYFCASIDGNTGQYFGPGTRLTVT.

The chain recombines TRBV15 with TRBJ2-2; D perhaps matches TRBD1 (7 bases). The CDR3 has 17 residues. Looked up from germline, CDR1 is LNHNV and CDR2 is YYDKDF (reference sequence). V was clipped by 0 bases and J by 0 bases, with 11 bases between them. Here the CDR3 reads CATSRDRGTANTGELFF. CDR3 sequence (DNA): TGTGCCACCAGCAGAGATCGGGGGACAGCGAACACCGGGGAGCTGTTTTTT.

This sequence joins TRBV7-3 and TRBJ1-2; 8 bases are a match to TRBD1. J gave up 6 bases and V 5 bases, and 11 bases lay outside the gene matches. CDR1 and CDR2 (germline): SGHTA, FQGTGA. This CDR3 has 15 amino acids. CDR3 sequence (DNA): TGTGCCAGCAGCCAACAAGGACAGGGAGGAAATGGCTACACCTTC. Encoded protein: CASSQQGQGGNGYTF. Complete variable domain (other parts from reference TRBV7-3 and TRBJ1-2): GAGVSQTPSNKVTEKGKYVELRCDPISGHTALYWYRQSLGQGPEFLIYFQGTGAADDSGLPNDRFFAVRPEGSVSTLKIQRTERGDSAVYLCASSQQGQGGNGYTFGSGTRLTVV.

J is TRBJ1-3 and V is TRBV5-1; D possibly corresponds to TRBD1 (6 bases). Germline assignment: CDR1 SGHRS and CDR2 YFSETQ. V lost 7 bases and J lost 4, with 18 bases in between. This CDR3 is built from 15 residues. The CDR3 DNA reads TGCGCCAGCGGGTTGGACAGTTTCTCGGGAAACACCATATATTTT. Protein: CASGLDSFSGNTIYF.

J is TRBJ2-1 and V is TRBV29-1; possibly TRBD2 for D (5 bases). There are 16 residues in the CDR3. The V and J ends lost 4 bases and 0 bases respectively, with 16 bases between them. The V gene's germline CDR1 is SQVTM and CDR2 ANQGSEA. Here the CDR3 reads CSVAARSGSSYNEQFF. In DNA, the CDR3 is TGCAGCGTTGCGGCCCGAAGCGGAAGCTCCTACAATGAGCAGTTCTTC.

V usage is TRBV4-1 and J usage is TRBJ1-2; 8 bases are a match to TRBD1. The germline gives CDR1 MGHRA, CDR2 YSYEKL. The CDR3 loop spans 14 amino acids. Trimming at V came to 2 bases and at J to 5 bases, leaving 4 bases not matched to a gene. The CDR3 nucleotides are TGCGCCAGCAGCCAATCGGGACAGGTATATGGCTACACCTTC. Translated, it gives CASSQSGQVYGYTF.

This chain joins TRBV5-1 and TRBJ1-2, with 7 positions matching TRBD1. V trimming: 4 bases; J trimming: 2 bases; junction bases outside the gene matches: 5. Germline V gives CDR1 SGHRS, CDR2 YFSETQ. This CDR3 contains 14 residues. The CDR3 here is CASSLEQGNYGYTF. DNA of the CDR3: TGCGCCAGCAGCCTTGAACAGGGGAACTATGGCTACACCTTC.

This clone was observed a handful of times. The V and J genes are TRBV28 and TRBJ1-1, with D possibly being TRBD1 (6 bases). The germline V gene has CDR1 MDHEN and CDR2 SYDVKM. V was trimmed by 5 bases and J by 0 bases, leaving 13 bases between them. The CDR3 is made up of 15 amino acids. The CDR3 DNA follows: TGTGCCAGCAGTCGGACAGATAAAATGAACACTGAAGCTTTCTTT. Its translation: CASSRTDKMNTEAFF.

V and J are TRBV11-1 and TRBJ1-1, with D possibly TRBD1 on 5 matching bases. Germline values: CDR1 SGHAT, CDR2 FQDESV (reference sequence). V lost 4 bases to trimming and J lost 5 bases, with 17 bases between them. The CDR3 runs 15 residues. CDR3 bases: TGTGCCAGCAGCTACTCAAGGCTGTCAGGGACTGAAGCTTTCTTT. As protein: CASSYSRLSGTEAFF.

This chain joins TRBV11-1 and TRBJ2-7; a weak D match, TRBD2 (5 bases). The germline V gene encodes CDR1 SGHAT and CDR2 FQDESV (reference sequence). There are 17 residues in the CDR3. The V gene lost 1 base and the J gene lost 0 bases, with 16 bases spanning the gap. CDR3 in amino acids: CASSLGFERPYSYEQYF. The CDR3 coding sequence is TGTGCCAGCAGCTTAGGATTCGAGCGGCCCTACTCCTACGAGCAGTACTTC. Looking up the rest from reference TRBV11-1 and TRBJ2-7 gives the full variable domain: EAEVAQSPRYKITEKSQAVAFWCDPISGHATLYWYRQILGQGPELLVQFQDESVVDDSQLPKDRFSAERLKGVDSTLKIQPAELGDSAMYLCASSLGFERPYSYEQYFGPGTRLTVT.

This chain uses TRBV5-1 with TRBJ2-1; 13 nucleotides agree with TRBD2. The J segment lost 14 bases and the V segment lost 0 bases, leaving 8 bases of the junction unmatched. The CDR3 loop spans 15 amino acids. Per the germline V gene, CDR1 is SGHRS and CDR2 is YFSETQ. The CDR3 DNA reads as TGCGCCAGCAGCTTGGTCGGACTAGCGGGAGATAGCGAGTTCTTC. It translates to CASSLVGLAGDSEFF.

V gene TRBV9 combines with J gene TRBJ2-2, with a possible D match to TRBD1 (6 bases). With 0 bases removed from V and 5 bases from J, the gap between germline ends came to 14 bases. Germline CDR1 and CDR2: SGDLS and YYNGEE. There are 16 residues in the CDR3. The CDR3 here is CASSVETGLYTGELFF. The CDR3 DNA reads as TGTGCCAGCAGCGTAGAGACAGGCCTCTATACCGGGGAGCTGTTTTTT.